The sequence of this T cell receptor beta chain was determined in a study of regulatory T cells in long-lasting Graves disease (dated by TCRdb to about 2021). For the wider study: Patients with newly diagnosed Graves' disease had been on antithyroid drugs for under 3 months. Peripheral blood TCR sequencing and RNA sequencing compared persistent Graves' disease patients with newly diagnosed Graves' disease patients. The study was conducted in China and was registered as a clinical trial. A total of approximately 35 samples were covered by TCR sequencing, comprising some 13 persistent and around 20 newly diagnosed Graves' disease patients.

The label giving this sample's time point can be read as: newly diagnosed GD, antithyroid drugs for less than 3 months. For both TCR sequencing and RNA sequencing, RNA was extracted from PBMCs in TRIzol. The diagnosis of Graves' disease followed American Thyroid Association guidelines. Recruitment of patients was carried out at an endocrinology department in Xi'an, China. From each patient, about 9 milliliters of peripheral blood was collected into an EDTA anticoagulant tube. Ficoll Paque Plus density gradient separation was used to isolate PBMCs, and no further T cell sorting was performed. An Agilent 2100 Bioanalyzer and agarose gel were used to check RNA quality, while a NanoDrop 2000 measured RNA concentration. The method was multiplex PCR. The sequencer was an Illumina HiSeq 4000. TCR beta libraries were built with iRepertoire HTBI primers and Arm-PCR amplification of CDR3 regions. Before sequencing, the PCR products underwent gel purification. The published analysis was carried out like this. Gene usage analysis of CDR3 amino acid clonotypes used the roughly 60 TRBV and around 13 TRBJ segments found across samples. COPE and FqMerger were used to merge the filtered high-quality paired reads into contigs. BLAST was used to align contigs to the IMGT TRBV, TRBD and TRBJ reference genes, and CDR3 was defined following IMGT. Any clonotype with a frequency above 0.1% was classified as a highly expanded clone. Shannon entropy served as the measure of repertoire diversity, while the Gini coefficient captured V-J evenness. A clonotype was considered public if more than one individual shared it. TCRdb trimmed public reads at Q25 via fastp, called clones via MiXCR and kept in-frame beta chains. Each CDR3 protein gets just one entry, which takes the most common genes and DNA from the rows behind it. TCRdb's processing, not the authors', yielded these V and J calls. The sample yields about 540,000 distinct CDR3 sequences; approximately 15% were counted once. The ten largest clones take up roughly 10% of the sample.

Study-level results and caveats: Only the TCR beta chain was sequenced and analyzed. Because the primary lesion, thyroid tissue, could not be accessed, the study looked at peripheral blood alone. More public clonotypes were shared among persistent patients (under 3,000) than among newly diagnosed patients (roughly 1,000). Compared with newly diagnosed patients, persistent Graves' disease patients had lower TCR Shannon entropy and fewer highly expanded clones, which suggests clonal expansion. TRBV28, TRBJ1-2 and TRBJ2-5 were preferentially used in persistent disease, while TRBV20-1 and TRBJ2-1 were favored in newly diagnosed disease. The small sample size was acknowledged by the authors as a limitation that may reduce accuracy.

This clonotype was seen many times. Its specific antigen is unknown. Base quality data are lacking; no much larger clone is found one base away. CDR1 SNHLY and CDR2 FYNNEI were looked up in the germline V gene. Inclusive of the bounding cysteine and phenylalanine, the CDR3 is 14 residues long. Only CDR3 DNA remains: 42 bases, in frame from the first base. Trimmed from V: 6 bases; trimmed from J: 4 bases; junction bases lacking a gene match: 9. This same sample was also taken into another study, of T cells in Graves' hyperthyroidism and ophthalmopathy. The second study reports: Stable Graves' hyperthyroidism was defined as no progression to ophthalmopathy during 18 months of follow-up. Hyperthyroidism patients were newly diagnosed, with disease duration under 2 months, and aged 18 to 65 years. Patients with uncontrolled infections, other autoimmune diseases, pregnancy or lactation were excluded. Diagnoses were established on the basis of clinical symptoms, serum thyroxine and TRAb, thyroid ultrasound, and orbital computed tomography. The first round of RT-PCR for the TCR CDR3 was performed with the HTBI primer set and the Qiagen OneStep RT-PCR kit. Most expanded thyroid clonotypes (frequency above 0.001) were also detected in blood, suggesting blood repertoires may reflect thyroid immune responses. A 13 V-J signature model separated ophthalmopathy from stable hyperthyroidism, with approximately 87% sensitivity and around 84% specificity in cross-validation and 80%/75% in testing. During validation, the model predicted progression to ophthalmopathy a median of approximately 6 months ahead of onset, with approximately 70% sensitivity and roughly 72% specificity. To identify TCR V-J signatures that set the groups apart, the researchers used a discovery cohort of roughly 100 patients, made up of about 44 with Graves' ophthalmopathy and some 60 with stable Graves' hyperthyroidism. Prospective prediction of ophthalmopathy was tested in an independent validation cohort consisting of 18 hyperthyroidism patients and approximately 16 patients who later progressed to ophthalmopathy. The 95 to 100 discovery patients were divided at random into training and test sets in a 7:3 ratio. The study also compared thyroid tissue and blood T-cell repertoires from a handful of Graves' hyperthyroidism patients. Once sampling was done, hyperthyroidism patients were given methimazole at a starting dose of 30 mg daily, whereas ophthalmopathy patients were given high-dose intravenous methylprednisolone. The libraries were constructed in a second round of multiplex PCR and then size-selected and purified. The libraries were sequenced on an Illumina HiSeq2000 using paired-end 100 bp reads. SOAPnuke was used to process the raw data, with reads discarded if the reads contained adapters or uncalled bases, had a mean Phred below 15, or lacked an exact constant-primer or identifier match. High-quality paired reads were merged with COPE v1.2.5, and unique nucleotide sequences were defined as clonotypes. MiTCR v1.1 was used to align the clonotypes against IMGT TRBV, TRBD and TRBJ reference segments. The analysis was restricted to V-J combinations with a frequency above 0.0001, which together covered about 99% of the repertoires. A TCS score was defined as the ratio of F50 (clonal expansion) to E x V (chaos), with BLOSUM62-based TCRdist applied between CDR3 peptides within each V-J. Welch's t-statistics and random forest reduced 514 V-J features to 13, which were used in a naive Bayes classifier (R e1071). Sample size was not statistically predetermined, and investigators were not blinded to group allocation. TCR Vbeta CDR3 sequencing of some 140 peripheral blood samples (43 ophthalmopathy, 75 or so hyperthyroidism and roughly 17 progressor patients) is reported in the paper.

Recombination joined TRBV2 with TRBJ2-7; a stretch of 7 junction bases matches TRBD1. Source: peripheral blood mononuclear cells (PBMCs), taken at new diagnosis, from a patient treated with antithyroid drugs. This TCR came from a man aged 25 to 40 with Graves disease. Donor details come from another sample of the same person, matched by shared clones. The CDR3 reads as follows: CASSRPTGIYEQYF. The DNA is as follows: TGTGCCAGCAGCCGTCCGACAGGGATATACGAGCAGTACTTC.